This TCR beta chain was recovered during a study of graft-versus-host responses after intestinal transplantation. Using immunoSEQ multiplex PCR, the repertoire was profiled, and TCRdb retains in-frame clones only, with some absent. The sample has 77,000 or so clones; roughly 90% are singletons. Source: PBMCs, taken 98 days after intestinal transplantation. This TCR was recovered from a human patient who received an intestinal transplant, so some T cells may come from the graft donor.

The CDR3, as DNA: TGTGCCAGCAGCCAAGGTGACGGGGAGCTGTTTTTT. Its protein product is CASSQGDGELFF. The V gene is TRBV14, the J gene TRBJ2-2; no clear D. Germline V CDR1 and CDR2: SGHDN, FVKESK. Trimming cost V 1 base and J 7 bases, with 4 bases left between them. The CDR3 totals 12 residues.